A single sample is the source of the 17 T cell receptor beta chains below, sequenced in a study of cytomegalovirus exposure and HLA in healthy donors. The PCR had 60 Vbeta and 13 Jbeta primers. TCRdb keeps only in-frame clones here, not all; method: immunoSEQ multiplex PCR. The table records about 150,000 clones, 84% of them present only once. The sample taken for sequencing was PBMCs. Receptors were obtained from a girl aged 5 to 17 in good health and CMV-seropositive.

V usage is TRBV18 and J usage is TRBJ1-2; no firm D call. V was pared by 4 bases and J by 4 bases, with 13 bases between. Germline CDR1 is KGHSH and CDR2 is LQKENI. The CDR3 runs 14 residues. CDR3 sequence (DNA): TGTGCCAGCTCACTGGGTGGGCCACTCTATGGCTACACCTTC. It specifies CASSLGGPLYGYTF.

This chain uses TRBV6-1 with TRBJ1-2, with TRBD1 identical over 12 bases. This CDR3 contains 18 residues. Per the germline V gene, CDR1 is MNHNS and CDR2 is SASEGT. Unmatched junction bases numbered 9, after V lost 3 bases and J lost 1 base. CDR3 DNA sequence: TGTGCCAGCAGTGAGAAGCCGGGACAGGGGGCCAGTAACTATGGCTACACCTTC. This gives the protein CASSEKPGQGASNYGYTF.

Comments on this clone: At one end, the junction sequence differs from germline, possibly due to a read error. The chain uses TRBV5-1 and TRBJ2-1, with 8 bases lining up with TRBD1. Germline V CDR1 and CDR2: SGHRS, YFSETQ. The CDR3 runs 13 residues. The CDR3 protein is CASGQGSSNEQFF. The DNA of the CDR3 is TGCGCCAGCGGACAGGGTTCCTCCAATGAGCAGTTCTTC.

This chain joins TRBV6-5 and TRBJ2-7, with 7 bases matching TRBD1. Unmatched junction bases numbered 7, after V lost 7 bases and J lost 7 bases. This CDR3 is 12 amino acids long. Germline V lookup: CDR1 MNHEY, CDR2 SVGAGI. CDR3 residues: CASTAGGTEQYF. The CDR3 DNA follows: TGTGCCAGCACCGCAGGGGGTACGGAGCAGTACTTC.

The chain recombines TRBV4-1 with TRBJ1-5; D gene ambiguous. V lost 4 bases, J lost 1 base, and 8 bases lay in between. The CDR3 extends over 14 amino acids. The germline V gene has CDR1 MGHRA and CDR2 YSYEKL. CDR3 in amino acids: CASSPSGSNQPQHF. The CDR3 bases are TGCGCCAGCAGCCCTTCAGGCAGCAATCAGCCCCAGCATTTT.

J is TRBJ2-2 and V is TRBV7-8; D gene ambiguous. The germline gives CDR1 SGHVS, CDR2 FQNEAQ. The CDR3 covers 13 residues. V lost 5 bases, J lost 6 bases, and 10 bases lay in between. CDR3 protein: CASSGPVAGELFF. DNA for the CDR3: TGTGCCAGCAGCGGGCCGGTTGCCGGGGAGCTGTTTTTT.

V and J are TRBV4-1 and TRBJ2-7; 10 bases map to TRBD1. The CDR3 has 17 residues. V dropped 4 bases and J dropped 6; count of bases not matched to a gene: 15. Per the germline V gene, CDR1 is MGHRA and CDR2 is YSYEKL. CDR3: CASSRGVPGTGDGEQYF. The CDR3 DNA reads as TGCGCCAGCAGCCGGGGGGTCCCCGGGACAGGGGATGGCGAGCAGTACTTC.

This chain joins TRBV30 and TRBJ2-7, with D perhaps TRBD2 (5 bases). V dropped 1 base and J dropped 2 bases, with 9 bases sitting between them. CDR3 length: 13 amino acids. Germline loops: CDR1 GTSNPN, CDR2 SVGIG (reference sequence). The CDR3 reads CAWSEGRPYEQYF. In DNA, the CDR3 is TGTGCCTGGAGTGAAGGGAGACCCTACGAGCAGTACTTC.

This clone has a single count. The chain links TRBV4-1 to TRBJ1-1, with a tentative D call TRBD1 (5 bases). The germline gives CDR1 MGHRA, CDR2 YSYEKL. The length of the CDR3 is 14 residues. V was cut by 3 bases and J by 10 bases, with 18 bases left in between. The CDR3 DNA sequence: TGCGCCAGCAGCCACCCGATACCAAGGGGTCCAGCTTTCTTT. Amino acids: CASSHPIPRGPAFF.

The rearrangement uses TRBV27 and TRBJ1-1; no reliable D call. Germline CDR1 and CDR2: MNHEY and SMNVEV (reference sequence). Deletions cut 6 bases from V and 2 bases from J, with 10 bases between. The CDR3 totals 13 residues. The CDR3 DNA reads as TGTGCCAGCAGATTTGGCTCCAACACTGAAGCTTTCTTT. Amino acids: CASRFGSNTEAFF.

The V and J genes are TRBV5-4 and TRBJ1-2; D is undetermined. Germline V gene lookup returns CDR1 SGHNT and CDR2 YYREEE (reference sequence). The CDR3 consists of 15 residues. With 4 bases removed from V and 4 bases from J, the gap between germline ends came to 17 bases. CDR3: CASSGGKENLYGYTF. The DNA for the CDR3 is TGTGCCAGCAGCGGAGGAAAGGAGAATCTCTATGGCTACACCTTC.

The chain combines TRBV5-4 with TRBJ1-2, with 7 bases lining up with TRBD1. The CDR3 covers 14 residues. The trim removed 2 bases at V and 7 bases at J, leaving 8 bases unmatched. Germline assignment: CDR1 SGHNT and CDR2 YYREEE (reference sequence). The CDR3 nucleotides read TGTGCCAGCAGCTTAGACCAGGGGGTCGGTGGCTACACCTTC. Its protein product is CASSLDQGVGGYTF.

The chain combines TRBV2 with TRBJ1-6, with D perhaps TRBD1 (5 bases). The CDR3 covers 14 residues. V shed 6 bases and J shed 7 bases, with 13 bases lying between them. Germline CDR1 SNHLY, CDR2 FYNNEI. The CDR3 bases are TGTGCCAGCAGACTTGACAGCTACAATTCACCCCTCCACTTT. It is translated as CASRLDSYNSPLHF.

The chain couples TRBV5-1 to TRBJ2-7, with 7 nucleotides matching TRBD2. Per germline, CDR1 SGHRS and CDR2 YFSETQ. V was pared by 3 bases and J by 0 bases, with 3 bases of the junction left unmatched. This CDR3 spans 14 amino acids. The DNA for the CDR3 is TGCGCCAGCAGCTGGGAGGGCACCTCCTACGAGCAGTACTTC. It encodes CASSWEGTSYEQYF.

The chain is built from TRBV29-1 and TRBJ2-5; no firm D call. CDR1 is SQVTM, CDR2 ANQGSEA, per germline. The V end lost 4 bases, the J end lost 2 bases, and 8 bases lay between the germline ends. The CDR3 consists of 12 residues. CDR3 in amino acids: CSVAGRQETQYF. CDR3 sequence (DNA): TGCAGCGTTGCCGGCAGGCAAGAGACCCAGTACTTC.

The chain joins TRBV5-1 to TRBJ1-1; D remains unclear. The V end was cut by 6 bases, the J end by 3 bases, with 21 bases between. This CDR3 has 16 residues. Germline CDR1 reads SGHRS; CDR2 reads YFSETQ. The CDR3 protein is CASTRLGLPGDTEAFF. DNA of the CDR3: TGCGCCAGCACTCGCCTAGGACTCCCAGGCGACACTGAAGCTTTCTTT.

The CDR3 bases are TGTGCCAGCAGCTCCGACAGGGGCTACGAGCAGTACTTC. Translation gives CASSSDRGYEQYF. This chain joins TRBV14 and TRBJ2-7; TRBD1 aligns across 8 bases. This CDR3 has 13 amino acids. Germline V gene data show CDR1 as SGHDN and CDR2 as FVKESK. J gave up 3 bases and V 5 bases, and 3 bases lay outside the gene matches.